This TCR beta chain came from a study of T cell repertoires in urothelial bladder cancer (dated by TCRdb to between 2018 and 2020). At the level of the whole study: Of the approximately 12 resected lesions, three were clinical stage cT0, three were cTa, three were cT1 and three were cT2 or greater. TCR repertoire clonality in bladder tumors was compared with TCR repertoire clonality in benign bladder inflammation. Twelve patients with bladder lesions who were undergoing transurethral resection were prospectively identified. About 13 resected bladder lesions, consisting of urothelial carcinoma (UC+) and benign (UC-) specimens, were examined. The investigation overall reported the following: Fewer T cells were found in urothelial carcinoma specimens than in benign specimens, with medians of roughly 6,100 and 27,000, respectively. In carcinoma specimens, up to roughly 17% of infiltrating lymphocytes were accounted for by a single T-cell clone, compared with 2% in benign specimens. Carcinoma specimens had a median tumor infiltrating lymphocyte percentage of about 2%, while benign specimens had a median of about 12%.

The immunoSEQ assay was used to sequence the CDR3 region of the TCR beta chain. Under the source paper's analysis protocol: For each specimen, the T-cell fraction, clonal dominance, and maximum TCR clone frequency were calculated. TCRdb limited this immuneACCESS table to in-frame rearrangements with V and J called. A share of clones is missing; checked studies link under half to unresolved V genes, and the rest is unexplained. The DNA was the basis for D and trimming; V, J and clone size are from that table. The sample table contains some 11,000 clones; only one count was recorded for approximately 71% of them. Of the sample, 5.5% to 7% is held by the ten largest clones. Resected bladder lesions that lacked urothelial carcinoma were classed as benign (UC-) specimens. Bladder lesion specimens were collected at transurethral resection and stored at -80C. DNA was isolated from the bladder specimens obtained at transurethral resection.

Turning to this clone: Its binding antigen is unknown. No per-base quality is available; no much larger clone lies one base away.

The specimen sequenced was tumor-infiltrating cells from bladder cancer. The clonotype was recovered from a human donor with a benign inflammatory bladder lesion.

The nucleotide sequence is TGTGCCATCAGCCTATTAGCGGGGAACACAGATACGCAGTATTTT. Its protein reads: CAISLLAGNTDTQYF. The sequence links TRBV10-3 to TRBJ2-3, and TRBD2 matches 8 of the central bases. From the cysteine up to the phenylalanine, the CDR3 has a length of 15 residues. The CDR3 DNA has 45 bases and is translated from base 1. For CDR1 and CDR2, the germline V gene lists ENHRY and SYGVKD. Unmatched junction bases come to 7, with V trimmed by 6 bases and J by 2 bases.